This TCR beta chain was found in a study of blood T cell repertoires in COVID-19. Across the study: The United States, Italy and Spain provided the acute and convalescent COVID-19 samples.

Trimming took off 6 bases at V and 0 bases at J, with 9 bases between the two ends. The CDR3 spans 14 residues. CDR1 and CDR2 from the germline V gene are SGHVS and FQNEAQ. In the original analysis: Reference gene primers were amplified, and this amplification served to estimate nucleated cell counts. Assay: immunoSEQ multiplex PCR; the TCRdb copy retains only in-frame clones and omits some. From that table come the V and J calls and clone size; the DNA was used to work out D and trimming. The table records under 300,000 clones, approximately 92% of them present only once. What was sequenced was PBMCs or T cells enriched from blood (not recorded which). The sequence came from a woman aged 18-29 years who had recovered from COVID-19. The chain links TRBV7-8 to TRBJ1-3; D remains ambiguous. The CDR3 is CASRRSFSGNTIYF. For the CDR3, the DNA is TGTGCCAGCAGGCGTAGCTTCTCTGGAAACACCATATATTTT.